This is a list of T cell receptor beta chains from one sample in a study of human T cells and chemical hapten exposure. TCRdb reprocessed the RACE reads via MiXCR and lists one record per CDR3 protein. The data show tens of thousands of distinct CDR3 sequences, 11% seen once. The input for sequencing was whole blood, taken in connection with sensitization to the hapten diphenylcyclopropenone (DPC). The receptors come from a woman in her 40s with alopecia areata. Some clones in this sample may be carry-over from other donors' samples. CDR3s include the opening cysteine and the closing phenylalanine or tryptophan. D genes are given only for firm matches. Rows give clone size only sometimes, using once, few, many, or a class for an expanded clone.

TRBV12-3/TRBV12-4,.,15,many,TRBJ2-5,TGTGCCAGCAGTTCAGGACAGCCGATACAAGAGACCCAGTACTTC,CASSSGQPIQETQYF
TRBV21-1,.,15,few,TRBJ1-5,TGTGCCAGCAGCCCAAAGGCCGTTGGGAATCAGCCCCAGCATTTT,CASSPKAVGNQPQHF
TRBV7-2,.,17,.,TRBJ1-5,TGTGCCAGCAGCTTATCTCAGGGGAGGGGAAAATTAGGGACCCAGCATTTT,CASSLSQGRGKLGTQHF
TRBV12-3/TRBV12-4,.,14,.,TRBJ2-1,TGTGCCAGCAAGCCCTCCGGGCGTAGCGATGAGCAGTTCTTC,CASKPSGRSDEQFF
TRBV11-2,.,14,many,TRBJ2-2,TGTGCCAGCAGCTTTGCGGGAAACACCGGGGAGCTGTTTTTT,CASSFAGNTGELFF
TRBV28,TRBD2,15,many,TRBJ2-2,TGTGCCAGCAGCTCGACTAGCGGGGCGGTCGGGGAGCTGTTTTTT,CASSSTSGAVGELFF
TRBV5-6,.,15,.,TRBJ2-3,TGTGCCAGCAGCTTTGGAGGACTGGGGGGCGATACGCAGTATTTT,CASSFGGLGGDTQYF
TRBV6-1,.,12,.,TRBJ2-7,TGTGCCAGCAGTGAAGACGGCTACGAGCAGTACTTC,CASSEDGYEQYF
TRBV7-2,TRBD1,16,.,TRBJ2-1,TGTGCCAGCAGCCCGATAGGGGGACAGAGCTACAATGAGCAGTTCTTC,CASSPIGGQSYNEQFF
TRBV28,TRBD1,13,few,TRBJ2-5,TGTGCCAGCTTGGACAGGGAGGAGGAGACCCAGTACTTC,CASLDREEETQYF
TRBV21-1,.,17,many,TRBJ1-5,TGTGCCAGCAGCATAAGACAGGGAAGGGGGGCAAATCAGCCCCAGCATTTT,CASSIRQGRGANQPQHF
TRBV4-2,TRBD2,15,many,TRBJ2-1,TGTGCCAGCAGCCTCGGACTAGCGGGCTACAATGAGCAGTTCTTC,CASSLGLAGYNEQFF
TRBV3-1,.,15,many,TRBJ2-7,TGTGCCAGCAGCCGCGAGGGTCCCAATCCCTACGAGCAGTACTTC,CASSREGPNPYEQYF
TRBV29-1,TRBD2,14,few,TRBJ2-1,TGCAGCGTTGACCGCGGGAGTTACTACAATGAGCAGTTCTTC,CSVDRGSYYNEQFF
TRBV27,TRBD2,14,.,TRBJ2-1,TGTGCCAGCACGGGACTAGCGGGAGATAGTGAGCAGTTCTTC,CASTGLAGDSEQFF
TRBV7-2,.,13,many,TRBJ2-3,TGTGCCAGCAGCCCCCCATCCGGGGATACGCAGTATTTT,CASSPPSGDTQYF
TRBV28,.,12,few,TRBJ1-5,TGTGCCAGCAGTTTTCTTGCCGAGGCCCAGCATTTT,CASSFLAEAQHF
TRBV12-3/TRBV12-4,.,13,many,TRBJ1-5,TGTGCCAGCACCTTCGGCACCAGTCAGCCCCAGCATTTT,CASTFGTSQPQHF
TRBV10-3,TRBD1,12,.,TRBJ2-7,TGTGCCGTCAGGGGGACAGGGGAGGAGCAGTACTTC,CAVRGTGEEQYF
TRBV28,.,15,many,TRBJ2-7,TGTGCCAGCAGCGCTGGGGGTAGCGAGAGATACGAGCAGTACTTC,CASSAGGSERYEQYF
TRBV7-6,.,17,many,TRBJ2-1,TGTGCCAGCAGCTTACGAGCGGACCCACCCCCATACAATGAGCAGTTCTTC,CASSLRADPPPYNEQFF
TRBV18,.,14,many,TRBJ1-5,TGTGCCAGCTCACCGGACGTAAGCAATCAGCCCCAGCATTTT,CASSPDVSNQPQHF
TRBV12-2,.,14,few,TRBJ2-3,TGTGCAAGTCGCTTTTGTGGGGCGTTAGATACGCAGTATTTT,CASRFCGALDTQYF
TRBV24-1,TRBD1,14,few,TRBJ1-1,TGTGCCACCAGGAGGGGACAGGGGCACACTGAAGCTTTCTTT,CATRRGQGHTEAFF
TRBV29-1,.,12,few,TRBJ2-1,TGCAGCGCTGGGGCCCCCTACAATGAGCAGTTCTTC,CSAGAPYNEQFF
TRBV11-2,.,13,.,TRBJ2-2,TGTGCCAGCAGCCTGGGACAACGAGGGGAGCTGTTTTTT,CASSLGQRGELFF
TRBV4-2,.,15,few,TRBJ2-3,TGTGCCAGCAGCCAAGGGGCTGGTACTTCGGGTACGCAGTATTTT,CASSQGAGTSGTQYF
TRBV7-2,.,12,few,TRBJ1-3,TGTGCCAGCAGCGTACAGGGTTACACCATATATTTT,CASSVQGYTIYF
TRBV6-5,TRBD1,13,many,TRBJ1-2,TGTGCCAGCACCCGCTGGACAGGGGATGGCTACACCTTC,CASTRWTGDGYTF
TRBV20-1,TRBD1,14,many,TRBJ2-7,TGCAGTGCTAGCCAGGACAGGTTCACCTACGAGCAGTACTTC,CSASQDRFTYEQYF
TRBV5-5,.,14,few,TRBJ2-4,TGTGCCAGCAGCTTGGCCGCGGGCCGAAACATTCAGTACTTC,CASSLAAGRNIQYF
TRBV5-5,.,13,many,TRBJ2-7,TGTGCCAGCAGCTATAGCGAAGCCTACGAGCAGTACTTC,CASSYSEAYEQYF
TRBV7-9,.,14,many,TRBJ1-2,TGTGCCAGCAGCTTAGACACAGCTAACTATGGCTACACCTTC,CASSLDTANYGYTF
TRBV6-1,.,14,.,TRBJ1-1,TGTGCCAGCACAGGGTCATTTGGGAACACTGAAGCTTTCTTT,CASTGSFGNTEAFF
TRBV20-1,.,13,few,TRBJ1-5,TGCAGTGCTAAAGGGGGAGGGAATCAGCCCCAGCATTTT,CSAKGGGNQPQHF
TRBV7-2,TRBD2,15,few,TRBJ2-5,TGTGCCAGCAGCTTAGTGCTAGCGGAACAAGAGACCCAGTACTTC,CASSLVLAEQETQYF
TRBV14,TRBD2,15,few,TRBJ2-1,TGTGCCAGCAGCCAACTAAGCGGGGCTTACAATGAGCAGTTCTTC,CASSQLSGAYNEQFF
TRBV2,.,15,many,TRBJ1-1,TGTGCCAGCATTTTACGGACGGCCATGAACACTGAAGCTTTCTTT,CASILRTAMNTEAFF
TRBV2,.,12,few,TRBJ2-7,TGTGCCAGCAGGATACACTCCTACGAGCAGTACTTC,CASRIHSYEQYF
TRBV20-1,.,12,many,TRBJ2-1,TGCAGTGCTAGATCCTCCCCGGAAAAACAATTCTTC,CSARSSPEKQFF
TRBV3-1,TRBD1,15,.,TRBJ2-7,TGTGCCAGCAGCGCCCGGGACAGGGGGCCCTACGAGCAGTACTTC,CASSARDRGPYEQYF
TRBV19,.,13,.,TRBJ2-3,TGTGCCAGTAGGGGACCCGCCACAGATACGCAGTATTTT,CASRGPATDTQYF
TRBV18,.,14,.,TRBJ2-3,TGTGCCAGCTCACCTCCCGGGCACACAGATACGCAGTATTTT,CASSPPGHTDTQYF
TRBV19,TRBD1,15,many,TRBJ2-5,TGTGCCAGTAGGGAAGGGGGACAGGGGAAAGAGACCCAGTACTTC,CASREGGQGKETQYF
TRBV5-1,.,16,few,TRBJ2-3,TGCGCCAGCAGCTTGGGACAGGCCGGGTCAGCAGATACGCAGTATTTT,CASSLGQAGSADTQYF
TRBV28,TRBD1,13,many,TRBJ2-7,TGTGCCAGCAGTCCCCAGACAGGGAGCGAGCAGTACTTC,CASSPQTGSEQYF
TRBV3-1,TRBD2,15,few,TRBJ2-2,TGTGCCAGCAGCCAAGCGGGGGGGTTCGCCGGGGAGCTGTTTTTT,CASSQAGGFAGELFF
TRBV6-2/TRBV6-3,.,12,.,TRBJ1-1,TGTGCCAGCAGTACAGCCGGGGTTCGAGCTTTCTTT,CASSTAGVRAFF
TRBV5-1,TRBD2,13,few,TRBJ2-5,TGCGCCAGCAGCCGCGGACTAGCCCAGGCCCAGTACTTC,CASSRGLAQAQYF